This T cell receptor (beta chain) was captured by sequencing in a study of post-analysis software for immune sequencing data. About the study: Some patients lacked subtype; others had relapsing-remitting, secondary progressive or progressive-relapsing disease.

In regard to this clonotype: The target antigen is unknown.

Built from TCR beta cDNA, the libraries had unique molecular identifiers in them. From about 0.98 to 11 million T cells, roughly 540,000 cDNA molecules were obtained. Using its own MiXCR run on the PCR reads, TCRdb lists one record per CDR3 protein. The table includes 380,000 or so distinct CDR3 sequences, around a third detected once. Study observations and caveats: Significantly decreased normalized Chao1 diversity was recorded for multiple sclerosis patients relative to controls. Elevated frequency relative to controls characterized roughly 5 TRBV segments in patients, TRBV5-6, TRBV5-1 and TRBV20-1 among them.

Trimming took 2 bases from V and 5 from J, leaving 12 bases between them. Per the germline V gene, CDR1 is LGHDT and CDR2 is YNNKEL (reference sequence). The CDR3 contains 14 residues. The source is a girl under 18 with multiple sclerosis. The sample was blood. The gene calls are TRBV3-1 and TRBJ1-2, with D perhaps matching TRBD1 (5 bases). CDR3 coding DNA: TGTGCCAGCAGCCAACTTAGGGCAGGGTATGGCTACACCTTC. This codes for CASSQLRAGYGYTF.